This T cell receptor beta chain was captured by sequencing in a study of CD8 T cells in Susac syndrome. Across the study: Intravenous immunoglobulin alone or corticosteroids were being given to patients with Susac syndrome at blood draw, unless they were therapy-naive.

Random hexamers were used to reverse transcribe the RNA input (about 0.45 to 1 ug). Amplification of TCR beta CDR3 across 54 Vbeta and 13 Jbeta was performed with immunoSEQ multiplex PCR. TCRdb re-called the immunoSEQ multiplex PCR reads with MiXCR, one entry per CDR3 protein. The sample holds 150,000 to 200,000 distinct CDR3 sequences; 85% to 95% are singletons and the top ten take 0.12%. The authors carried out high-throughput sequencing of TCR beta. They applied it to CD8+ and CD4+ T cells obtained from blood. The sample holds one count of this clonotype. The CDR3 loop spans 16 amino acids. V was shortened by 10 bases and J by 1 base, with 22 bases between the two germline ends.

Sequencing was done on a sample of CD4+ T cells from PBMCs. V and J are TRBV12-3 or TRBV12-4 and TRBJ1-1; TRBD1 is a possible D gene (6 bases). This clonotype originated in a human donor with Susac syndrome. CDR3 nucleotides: TGTGCCACACAGGGAGGGATACGGAGGGGGAACACTGAAGCTTTCTTT. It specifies CATQGGIRRGNTEAFF.